This T cell receptor beta chain originates from a study of T cell responses to AZD1222 COVID-19 vaccine. This clone was recorded once. What it binds is not known. Study-wide findings and caveats: Researchers took repertoire samples only after the peak T cell response had come. Clonal diversity may have been underestimated in mostly white British donors. Only a handful of AZD1222 recipients, roughly 6 in all, had baseline seropositivity.

Generated by immunoSEQ multiplex PCR, the TCRdb table keeps only in-frame clones and is missing some. The profile shows 100,000 to 150,000 clones, 85% to 90% of them singletons. This CDR3 spans 14 amino acids. The ends lost 4 bases at V and 2 bases at J; junction bases unmatched: 1. Germline V gene lookup returns CDR1 LGHDT and CDR2 YNNKEL (reference sequence). The chain recombines TRBV3-1 (or the pseudogene TRBV3-2) with TRBJ2-5, with 10 bases fitting TRBD2. The TCR comes from an adult in good health. The sequenced sample was peripheral blood, obtained on day 0 of AZD1222 vaccination. CDR3 protein: CASSPTSGQETQYF. The CDR3 DNA follows: TGTGCCAGCAGCCCGACTAGCGGGCAAGAGACCCAGTACTTC.